The present T cell receptor (beta chain) was sequenced within a study of identical twins (dated by TCRdb to the mid-2010s). As for the study more broadly: TCR alpha and beta repertoires from monozygotic twins, unrelated adults of various ages and cord blood were deep-sequenced to test whether fetal clonotypes persist. To rule out contamination, the twin experiments were replicated at different times with different library preparation protocols. The research as a whole found: Zero-insertion analyses could be partly confounded by invariant T cells such as MAIT and iNKT, although diverse VJ usage argued against such confounding for most clonotypes. In monozygotic twins, recombination models systematically underestimated out-of-frame TCR alpha sharing, but the models matched the sharing seen between unrelated individuals. Because the same donors could not be followed over many years, conclusions were based on cross-sectional statistical analysis. Fewer insertions were carried by abundant cord blood beta clonotypes; a weaker similar trend was observed in young adult naive repertoires, while no such trend was observed in memory repertoires. In beta out-of-frame sequences, excess twin sharing was weaker, because having fewer shared sequences lowered the signal-to-noise ratio. Compared with coincidental sharing between unrelated individuals, out-of-frame TCR alpha sequences shared between twins showed an excess of sequences with low generation probability.

About this clonotype: It has no known antigen specificity. No quality values exist for individual bases; no much larger clone is one base distant.

Library method: 5' RACE. The reads were generated on an Illumina HiSeq 2000. Template switching introduced a universal primer binding site; the final cDNA contained a unique molecular identifier, enabling accurate counting of TCR cDNA molecules. Specific primers in the conserved constant-segment region were used to synthesize first-strand cDNA for the TCR alpha and beta chains. Each cDNA library was double barcoded, with a SMART-Mk sample barcode plus Illumina barcodes, to control for contamination. Two successive PCR steps introduced TruSeq adapter sequences along with Illumina sample barcodes. TCR alpha and beta cDNA libraries were sequenced on the Illumina HiSeq platform with custom primers. Per the original workflow: Raw reads were processed with MiGEC to extract unique molecular identifiers, and MiXCR was used to determine CDR3 positions. For each individual, recombination models were inferred using an EM algorithm with the repgenHMM and IGoR tools. Shared clonotype analysis was performed with the tcR package in R, normalizing sharing by the product of cloneset sizes. To study raw recombination free of thymic and clonal selection effects, out-of-frame nonproductive sequences were analyzed. Using fastp at Q25 and MiXCR, TCRdb reprocessed the public reads and kept productive beta chains. A single entry per CDR3 protein holds the most common genes and DNA from its merged rows. The V and J calls and clone size are TCRdb's, not the authors'. The table for this sample lists about 1.7 million distinct CDR3 sequences; less than 40% of them were counted only once. The top ten constitute under 0.35% of the sample.

Every donor in the study was a healthy Caucasian. The CDR3 spans 14 residues, from the cysteine through the phenylalanine. Only the CDR3 DNA stays, 42 bases, in frame from base 1. V and J lose 4 bases and 4 bases, and a span of 14 bases separates them. The germline V gene yields SGHDN for CDR1 and FVKESK for CDR2. Source material: cord blood. The chain employs TRBV14 and TRBJ2-7, with a tentative D gene TRBD2 over 5 matching bases. The TCR originated in a newborn girl in good health. The DNA sequence is as follows: TGTGCCAGCAGCCGATACGGAGGCCCTTACGAGCAGTACTTC. Its product reads: CASSRYGGPYEQYF.